The 7 T cell receptor beta chains reported below all come from one sample, sequenced in a study of tumour-infiltrating T cells in Burkitt lymphoma. Clones were read by immunoSEQ multiplex PCR, and TCRdb kept only the in-frame ones, dropping some. The sample lists around 50,000 clones; less than 35% were seen once. The sample taken for sequencing was tumor tissue. The receptors originated from a human donor with Burkitt lymphoma.

This chain uses TRBV2 with TRBJ1-4; 7 bases align to TRBD1. V gave up 6 bases and J gave up 7 bases; unmatched junction bases: 2. This CDR3 spans 12 amino acids. Germline V gene lookup returns CDR1 SNHLY and CDR2 FYNNEI. The DNA of the CDR3 is TGTGCCAGCAGACACAGGGGTGAAAAACTGTTTTTT. Protein product: CASRHRGEKLFF.

A few counts support this clone. This chain uses TRBV29-1 with TRBJ2-2; tentatively, D is TRBD2 (6 bases). This CDR3 comprises 12 residues. CDR1 is SQVTM and CDR2 is ANQGSEA in the germline V gene. Trimming cost V 7 bases and J 5 bases, with 11 bases left between them. Here the CDR3 DNA reads TGCAGCGGGGGACTGAGGACCGGGGAGCTGTTTTTT. Encoded protein: CSGGLRTGELFF.

V is TRBV2 and J is TRBJ2-5; D is possibly TRBD1 (6 bases). Trimming took 7 bases from V and 5 from J, leaving 11 bases between them. The CDR3 is 12 amino acids. The V gene's germline CDR1 is SNHLY and CDR2 FYNNEI. CDR3 sequence reads: CASKGQGETQYF. The DNA of the CDR3 is TGTGCCAGCAAGGGGCAGGGGGAGACCCAGTACTTC.

The rearrangement links TRBV19 to TRBJ1-1; 11 bases are a match to TRBD1. V lost 9 bases to trimming and J lost 4 bases; unmatched junction nucleotides: 7. Germline V gives CDR1 LNHDA, CDR2 SQIVND (reference sequence). CDR3 length: 14 amino acids. DNA of the CDR3: TGTGCCAGCGGGACAGGGGGAGGGGGCACTGAAGCTTTCTTT. It codes for CASGTGGGGTEAFF.

The rearrangement joins TRBV5-4 to TRBJ2-6; D gene uncertain. CDR1 is SGHNT, CDR2 YYREEE, per germline (reference sequence). The CDR3 sequence is 15 residues long. The ends were cut back, 0 bases at V and 0 bases at J, with 4 bases in the middle. CDR3 in DNA: TGTGCCAGCAGCTTGGGTAACTCTGGGGCCAACGTCCTGACTTTC. Encoded protein: CASSLGNSGANVLTF.

Concerning this clone itself: Sequence at one end of the junction differs from germline and may be a read error. V is TRBV18 and J is TRBJ2-3; no clear D. Germline-derived CDR1 and CDR2 are KGHSH and LQKENI. CDR3 size: 15 residues. The CDR3, as DNA: TGCGCCAGCTCACCACTTGGCAAGGACACAGATACGCAGTATTTT. This gives the protein CASSPLGKDTDTQYF.

The genes are TRBV7-2 and TRBJ1-5; TRBD1 aligns across 7 bases. This CDR3 contains 13 residues. CDR1 is SGHTA, CDR2 FQGNSA, per germline. With 7 bases clipped from V and 4 bases from J, the junction kept 4 bases outside the gene matches. CDR3 sequence (DNA): TGTGCCAGCAAACAACAGGGGAATCAGCCCCAGCATTTT. This translates into CASKQQGNQPQHF.